Presented here are 9 T cell receptor beta chains from one specimen sequenced in a study of blood T cells in healthy people across ages. Combining a sample-barcoded 5' primer with a J-beta primer mix, a second PCR ran for about 6 to 12 cycles. Via MiXCR, TCRdb re-called the 5' RACE reads, giving one row per CDR3 protein. The table records about 620,000 distinct CDR3 sequences, about 50% of them present only once. Sequencing was carried out using blood. The receptors here all came from a woman of 80 years or more in good health.

V and J are TRBV7-8 and TRBJ1-1; the D gene is possibly TRBD1 (5 bases). Germline V gene sequence: CDR1 SGHVS, CDR2 FQNEAQ. The ends were cut back, 7 bases at V and 5 bases at J, with 14 bases in the middle. CDR3 size: 13 residues. Here the CDR3 reads CASISYRLTEAFF. CDR3 nucleotides: TGTGCCAGCATCTCCTACAGGTTAACTGAAGCTTTCTTT.

The chain combines TRBV6-6 with TRBJ1-2, with D uncertain. The CDR3 has 14 amino acids. V lost 6 bases, J lost 5 bases, and 16 bases lay in between. Germline V gene sequence: CDR1 MNHNY, CDR2 SVGAGI (reference sequence). CDR3: CASSPGSRKYGYTF. The CDR3 nucleotides are TGTGCCAGCAGCCCAGGTTCCAGAAAATATGGCTACACCTTC.

A few counts support this clonotype. The chain uses TRBV4-1 and TRBJ2-2, with D maybe TRBD1 (5 bases). V was trimmed by 2 bases and J by 3 bases, leaving 13 bases between them. The CDR3 has 16 residues. CDR1 is MGHRA and CDR2 is YSYEKL in the germline V gene. The CDR3 sequence: CASSQLAGRDTGELFF. CDR3 DNA sequence: TGCGCCAGCAGCCAATTGGCAGGGCGAGACACCGGGGAGCTGTTTTTT.

This clonotype has only a few counts. The V gene is TRBV7-9, the J gene TRBJ1-1, with D possibly being TRBD1 (6 bases). V lost 3 bases, J lost 3 bases, and 11 bases lay in between. Germline values: CDR1 SEHNR, CDR2 FQNEAQ (reference sequence). This CDR3 has 14 amino acids. DNA of the CDR3: TGTGCCAGCAGCTTGACAGGCAGGGACACTGAAGCTTTCTTT. Translating gives CASSLTGRDTEAFF.

About this clonotype: It may be a read error: a sequence one base away is much more abundant. V gene TRBV7-9 combines with J gene TRBJ2-1, with TRBD1 as a possible D gene (7 bases). Germline V gives CDR1 SEHNR, CDR2 FQNEAQ (reference sequence). Trimming pared 1 base from V and 8 bases from J, leaving 21 bases between. This CDR3 has 17 amino acids. CDR3 in DNA: TGTGCCAGCAGCTTAGGGTTTAGCAGGGGGGCACTCGATGAGCAGTTCTTC. This translates into CASSLGFSRGALDEQFF.

This chain joins TRBV29-1 and TRBJ2-5; D possibly matches TRBD1 or TRBD2 (6 bases each). From germline, CDR1 is SQVTM and CDR2 ANQGSEA. Deletions cut 6 bases from V and 5 bases from J, with 13 bases between. This CDR3 region has 12 residues. The CDR3 here is CSVKRGRETQYF. For the CDR3, the DNA is TGCAGCGTCAAGAGGGGGAGGGAGACCCAGTACTTC.

This clonotype was detected only once. This sequence may be a read error, since a much larger clone differs from it by one base. The V gene is TRBV2, the J gene TRBJ2-7; weak D call: TRBD2 (5 bases). The CDR3 is made up of 14 amino acids. V dropped 6 bases and J dropped 2 bases, with 14 bases sitting between them. Germline lookup yields CDR1 SNHLY and CDR2 FYNNEI. CDR3 DNA: TGTGCCAGCAGAGTTGTGGCGGGCACCTACGAGCAGTACTTC. Translating it yields CASRVVAGTYEQYF.

The chain combines TRBV29-1 with TRBJ2-3, with D possibly being TRBD1 or TRBD2 (5 bases each). Trimming removed 6 bases from V and 2 bases from J, with 15 bases in between. In germline, CDR1 is SQVTM, CDR2 ANQGSEA. The CDR3 is made up of 14 amino acids. The CDR3: CSVGLSGTTDTQYF. The CDR3 DNA reads as TGCAGCGTGGGGCTGAGCGGAACCACAGATACGCAGTATTTT.

This clonotype was counted at least ten times. This CDR3 is CATSDAWTEYYGYTF. In nucleotides, the CDR3 is TGTGCCACCAGTGATGCGTGGACAGAATACTATGGCTACACCTTC. The chain links TRBV24-1 to TRBJ1-2, with D maybe TRBD1 (6 bases). The CDR3 contains 15 residues. V was shortened by 3 bases and J by 3 bases, with 13 bases between the two germline ends. Looked up from germline, CDR1 is KGHDR and CDR2 is SFDVKD.